This TCR beta chain was identified during a study of read filtering for tumor transcriptome and immune sequencing. As for the study in general: DNase treatment preceded whole-transcriptome library preparation. TCR-mapped reads were about 4.05 to 11 million with IR-seq versus about 75 to 1,400 with RNA-seq. Study-wide points: RNA-seq captured clonotypes less deeply and reliably than IR-seq.

There are many counts of this clonotype. Its matching antigen is unknown. Molecular barcoded adaptors covering alpha/delta and beta/gamma chains were used on approximately 400 ng RNA. Via MiXCR, TCRdb re-called the reads, giving one row per CDR3 protein. The sample shows some 130,000 distinct CDR3 sequences, approximately 13% of them seen only once. This CDR3 has 13 residues. With 7 bases clipped from V and 5 bases from J, the junction kept 8 bases outside the gene matches. CDR1 and CDR2 from the germline V gene are SQVTM and ANQGSEA. Sequenced: a population of CD138-negative cells sorted from bone marrow. The receptor was derived from a donor aged 40 or over with multiple myeloma. The chain couples TRBV29-1 to TRBJ2-1, with TRBD2 identical over 7 bases. For the CDR3, the DNA is TGCAGCGGGGGACTACTGGGAAACAATGAGCAGTTCTTC. Its protein is CSGGLLGNNEQFF.